This TCR beta chain was captured in a study of shared clonotypes between healthy human individuals. The V segment lost 4 bases and the J segment 6 bases; nucleotides outside the gene matches: 13. Germline values: CDR1 SGHRS, CDR2 YFSETQ. The CDR3 covers 16 residues. In the CD4+ fraction, cells were divided into CD45RA+ naive and CD45RA-negative memory subsets. Assay used: immunoSEQ multiplex PCR; TCRdb lists only in-frame clones, some missing. This sample has about 510,000 clones, with less than 96% found just once. The chain is built from TRBV5-1 and TRBJ1-1, with TRBD1 identical over 9 bases. The sequencing sample was made of naive CD4+ T cells sorted from blood. Regarding subset: CD45RA+ positively selected. The origin of this receptor is a woman in her 30s in good health. CDR3 coding DNA: TGCGCCAGCAGCGCAGGACCGGGACAGGGAACCCCTGAAGCTTTCTTT. It yields the protein CASSAGPGQGTPEAFF.